The 27 T cell receptor beta chains below all came from one sample that was sequenced in a study of technical replicates of blood from a handful of donors. Generated by immunoSEQ multiplex PCR, the TCRdb table keeps only in-frame clones and is missing some. The top ten hold about 0.25% of the sample, which has approximately 76,000 clones, 90% to 95% seen once. Sequences were obtained from T cells isolated from PBMCs. Every receptor here comes from a human donor in good health.

The chain combines TRBV4-1 with TRBJ1-5; 9 bases are a match to TRBD1. The germline V gene has CDR1 MGHRA and CDR2 YSYEKL. The CDR3 extends over 16 amino acids. After removal of 2 bases from V and 4 bases from J, the junction contained 6 bases not matched to a gene. CDR3 nucleotide sequence: TGCGCCAGCAGCCAAACGGACAGGGGCCTGAATCAGCCCCAGCATTTT. Protein sequence: CASSQTDRGLNQPQHF.

The chain has TRBV6-4 and TRBJ2-1, with 12 bases lining up with TRBD2. Trimming took 5 bases from V and 6 from J; bases not matched to a gene: 5. Germline values: CDR1 MRHNA, CDR2 SNTAGT. The CDR3 runs to 15 residues. As DNA, the CDR3 is TGTGCCAGCAGTCCTAGCGGGAGGGCCACCAATGAGCAGTTCTTC. It encodes CASSPSGRATNEQFF.

V gene TRBV5-4 combines with J gene TRBJ2-7; 7 bases fit TRBD2. This CDR3 contains 13 residues. The V gene's germline CDR1 is SGHNT and CDR2 YYREEE (reference sequence). After removal of 4 bases from V and 3 bases from J, the junction contained 4 bases not matched to a gene. CDR3 nucleotides: TGTGCCAGCAGCCGGACTAGTGACTACGAGCAGTACTTC. This codes for CASSRTSDYEQYF.

The chain has TRBV7-6 and TRBJ2-1, with a tentative D call TRBD2 (6 bases). V was trimmed by 3 bases and J by 6 bases, leaving 15 bases between them. The CDR3 loop spans 15 amino acids. Germline assignment: CDR1 SGHVS and CDR2 FNYEAQ. This CDR3 is CASSFPPPGGNEQFF. The CDR3 DNA is TGTGCCAGCAGCTTTCCCCCTCCCGGGGGCAATGAGCAGTTCTTC.

The chain is built from TRBV4-2 and TRBJ1-2, with a weak D call TRBD1 (6 bases). Trimming cost V 6 bases and J 7 bases, with 15 bases left between them. The CDR3 extends over 13 amino acids. In germline, CDR1 is LGHNA, CDR2 YNFKEQ. CDR3 residues: CASSNRQEAGYTF. The CDR3 DNA is TGTGCCAGCAGTAACAGACAGGAGGCTGGCTACACCTTC.

The rearrangement uses TRBV9 and TRBJ2-5, with 8 positions matching TRBD2. This CDR3 is 16 amino acids long. Per the germline V gene, CDR1 is SGDLS and CDR2 is YYNGEE. V dropped 3 bases and J dropped 3; count of bases not matched to a gene: 10. This chain's CDR3 is CASSEVSRGGEETQYF. CDR3 bases: TGTGCCAGCAGCGAGGTCTCCCGGGGGGGAGAAGAGACCCAGTACTTC.

To note about this clone: The junction does not match germline at one end; this may be a read error. The V and J genes are TRBV11-2 and TRBJ2-7; 11 nucleotides match TRBD2. The CDR3 has 15 residues. Germline-derived CDR1 and CDR2 are SGHAT and FQNNGV. The CDR3 reads CASRLAGGPSYEQYF. As DNA, the CDR3 is TGTGCCAGCAGGTTAGCGGGAGGGCCGTCCTACGAGCAGTACTTC.

The chain links TRBV6-4 to TRBJ2-2; 11 positions agree with TRBD2. The trim removed 5 bases at V and 2 bases at J, leaving 4 bases unmatched. Germline V gene data show CDR1 as MRHNA and CDR2 as SNTAGT. The CDR3 is 16 residues long. CDR3 sequence reads: CASSRLAGGNTGELFF. The CDR3, as DNA: TGTGCCAGCAGTCGGCTAGCGGGGGGAAACACCGGGGAGCTGTTTTTT.

This clone was found once. The V and J genes are TRBV5-4 and TRBJ2-7; 8 positions agree with TRBD1. Germline assignment: CDR1 SGHNT and CDR2 YYREEE (reference sequence). This CDR3 contains 18 residues. J lost 1 base, V lost 0 bases, and 12 bases had no gene match. The CDR3 nucleotides read TGTGCCAGCAGCTTGGCGTTGTCGGGCGACAGGGGATCCTACGAGCAGTACTTC. This translates into CASSLALSGDRGSYEQYF.

The chain links TRBV19 to TRBJ2-7; 7 bases agree with TRBD1. Trimming cost V 5 bases and J 2 bases; bases outside gene matches: 6. CDR3 size: 14 residues. Germline assignment: CDR1 LNHDA and CDR2 SQIVND (reference sequence). CDR3 in DNA: TGTGCCAGTAGTGTGACAGGGAATCCCTACGAGCAGTACTTC. It yields the protein CASSVTGNPYEQYF. The full variable domain, completed using reference TRBV19 and TRBJ2-7, is DGGITQSPKYLFRKEGQNVTLSCEQNLNHDAMYWYRQDPGQGLRLIYYSQIVNDFQKGDIAEGYSVSREKKESFPLTVTSAQKNPTAFYLCASSVTGNPYEQYFGPGTRLTVT.

The chain recombines TRBV27 with TRBJ2-3, with 7 bases fitting TRBD1. V dropped 4 bases and J dropped 5; count of bases not matched to a gene: 9. The CDR3 runs to 15 residues. Germline loops: CDR1 MNHEY, CDR2 SMNVEV (reference sequence). The CDR3 sequence is CASSYQTGKRDTQYF. The CDR3 DNA follows: TGTGCCAGCAGTTACCAGACAGGGAAACGAGATACGCAGTATTTT.

V and J are TRBV5-1 and TRBJ1-2, with TRBD1 as a possible D gene (5 bases). Germline V gives CDR1 SGHRS, CDR2 YFSETQ. This CDR3 spans 14 amino acids. Trimming cost V 0 bases and J 6 bases, with 12 bases left between them. CDR3 sequence (DNA): TGCGCCAGCAGCTTGGTATCCAGGGCCGATGGCTACACCTTC. This codes for CASSLVSRADGYTF.

The chain uses TRBV6-5 and TRBJ2-7; 8 bases are a match to TRBD1. Per the germline V gene, CDR1 is MNHEY and CDR2 is SVGAGI. The V and J ends lost 4 bases and 2 bases, in that order; junction bases with no gene match: 4. The CDR3 runs 14 residues. As DNA, the CDR3 is TGTGCCAGCAGTTCCGGGACAGGTACCTACGAGCAGTACTTC. Protein: CASSSGTGTYEQYF.

J is TRBJ2-3 and V is TRBV7-6; 11 nucleotides line up with TRBD2. CDR1 is SGHVS and CDR2 is FNYEAQ in the germline V gene. The junction had 5 bases not matched to a gene; V was cut back by 2 bases and J by 7 bases. This CDR3 spans 15 amino acids. In DNA, the CDR3 is TGTGCCAGCAGCTTATCTAGCGGGAGGACCAATACGCAGTATTTT. This translates into CASSLSSGRTNTQYF.

The chain recombines TRBV5-1 with TRBJ2-3, with 11 bases that match TRBD2. V was clipped by 2 bases and J by 5 bases; unmatched bases: 4. In germline, CDR1 is SGHRS, CDR2 YFSETQ. The CDR3 sequence is 15 residues long. In DNA form, the CDR3 reads TGCGCCAGCAGCTTATCGGGACTAGCGGAAGATACGCAGTATTTT. Translated, it gives CASSLSGLAEDTQYF.

The chain combines TRBV19 with TRBJ2-7; 13 bases line up with TRBD2. The CDR3 sequence is 15 residues long. Unmatched junction bases numbered 3, after V lost 5 bases and J lost 2 bases. Germline CDR1 reads LNHDA; CDR2 reads SQIVND (reference sequence). CDR3 in DNA: TGTGCCAGTAGTCCTGGGACTAGCGGGACCTACGAGCAGTACTTC. Translating it yields CASSPGTSGTYEQYF. Full variable domain (remainder filled in from reference TRBV19 and TRBJ2-7): DGGITQSPKYLFRKEGQNVTLSCEQNLNHDAMYWYRQDPGQGLRLIYYSQIVNDFQKGDIAEGYSVSREKKESFPLTVTSAQKNPTAFYLCASSPGTSGTYEQYFGPGTRLTVT.

The genes are TRBV11-2 and TRBJ1-6; D is possibly TRBD1 (6 bases). CDR1 is SGHAT, CDR2 FQNNGV, per germline. The ends were cut back, 1 base at V and 10 bases at J, with 14 bases in the middle. This CDR3 spans 15 amino acids. DNA for the CDR3: TGTGCCAGCAGCTTAGCACAGGGTCTTGGATCACCCCTCCACTTT. Translating it yields CASSLAQGLGSPLHF. Full variable domain (missing parts from reference TRBV11-2 and TRBJ1-6): EAGVAQSPRYKIIEKRQSVAFWCNPISGHATLYWYQQILGQGPKLLIQFQNNGVVDDSQLPKDRFSAERLKGVDSTLKIQPAKLEDSAVYLCASSLAQGLGSPLHFGNGTRLTVT.

The rearrangement joins TRBV11-3 to TRBJ2-7; no clear D. The CDR3 is 11 amino acids. V was cut by 6 bases and J by 2 bases, with 5 bases left in between. CDR1 is SGHNT, CDR2 YENEEA, per germline. The CDR3 spells CASRATYEQYF. The DNA of the CDR3 is TGTGCCAGCAGGGCCACCTACGAGCAGTACTTC.

This chain connects TRBV19 to TRBJ2-3; the match to TRBD1 covers 8 bases. The V gene's germline CDR1 is LNHDA and CDR2 SQIVND (reference sequence). This CDR3 has 14 amino acids. V shed 2 bases and J 2 bases; nucleotides not matched to a gene: 0. The CDR3 coding sequence is TGTGCCAGTAGTATACAGGGGGCCACAGATACGCAGTATTTT. Its translation: CASSIQGATDTQYF.

The chain couples TRBV6-6 to TRBJ1-5; 8 positions match TRBD1. CDR3 length: 14 amino acids. Trimming took 5 bases from V and 6 from J; bases not matched to a gene: 6. Germline V CDR1 and CDR2: MNHNY, SVGAGI (reference sequence). CDR3 coding DNA: TGTGCCAGCAGTGGACAGGGTCGTGGTCAGCCCCAGCATTTT. Translating gives CASSGQGRGQPQHF.

The V and J genes are TRBV11-2 and TRBJ1-4; the match to TRBD1 covers 9 bases. The junction had 6 bases not matched to a gene; V was cut back by 2 bases and J by 8 bases. The CDR3 runs to 15 residues. Germline assignment: CDR1 SGHAT and CDR2 FQNNGV. This chain's CDR3 is CASSLLGQGTEKLFF. In DNA form, the CDR3 reads TGTGCCAGCAGCTTATTAGGACAGGGGACGGAAAAACTGTTTTTT.

V usage is TRBV7-9 and J usage is TRBJ2-2; 8 nucleotides line up with TRBD1. V was pared by 5 bases and J by 7 bases, with 6 bases of the junction left unmatched. Per germline, CDR1 SEHNR and CDR2 FQNEAQ (reference sequence). The length of the CDR3 is 14 residues. The CDR3 coding sequence is TGTGCCAGCAGCGTGGACAGGGTCAACGGGGAGCTGTTTTTT. Residues: CASSVDRVNGELFF. The full variable domain, its missing parts supplied by reference TRBV7-9 and TRBJ2-2, is DTGVSQNPRHKITKRGQNVTFRCDPISEHNRLYWYRQTLGQGPEFLTYFQNEAQLEKSRLLSDRFSAERPKGSFSTLEIQRTEQGDSAMYLCASSVDRVNGELFFGEGSRLTVL.

This chain joins TRBV27 and TRBJ2-7; D is ambiguous. The length of the CDR3 is 14 residues. Per germline, CDR1 MNHEY and CDR2 SMNVEV (reference sequence). The V end was cut by 3 bases, the J end by 1 base, with 10 bases between. The CDR3 nucleotides are TGTGCCAGCAGTTTCTCCGAGAAATCCTACGAGCAGTACTTC. Translating it yields CASSFSEKSYEQYF.

V usage is TRBV2 and J usage is TRBJ2-7; perhaps TRBD1 as D (6 bases). V was pared by 5 bases and J by 3 bases, with 11 bases between. The CDR3 loop spans 13 amino acids. Germline V CDR1 and CDR2: SNHLY, FYNNEI. The CDR3, as DNA: TGTGCCAGCAGTACTACAGGGTACTACGAGCAGTACTTC. Amino acids: CASSTTGYYEQYF. The whole variable domain, remainder taken from reference TRBV2 and TRBJ2-7, is EPEVTQTPSHQVTQMGQEVILRCVPISNHLYFYWYRQILGQKVEFLVSFYNNEISEKSEIFDDQFSVERPDGSNFTLKIRSTKLEDSAMYFCASSTTGYYEQYFGPGTRLTVT.

V and J are TRBV5-1 and TRBJ2-5, with 10 bases aligning to TRBD1. In germline, CDR1 is SGHRS, CDR2 YFSETQ. V shed 3 bases and J 3 bases; nucleotides not matched to a gene: 5. CDR3 length: 15 amino acids. The CDR3 reads CASSWTGTGEETQYF. CDR3 nucleotide sequence: TGCGCCAGCAGCTGGACCGGGACAGGGGAAGAGACCCAGTACTTC. Full variable domain (missing parts from reference TRBV5-1 and TRBJ2-5): KAGVTQTPRYLIKTRGQQVTLSCSPISGHRSVSWYQQTPGQGLQFLFEYFSETQRNKGNFPGRFSGRQFSNSRSEMNVSTLELGDSALYLCASSWTGTGEETQYFGPGTRLLVL.

This clone has only one observation. V is TRBV6-5 and J is TRBJ2-1, with TRBD2 matching 10 bases. The CDR3 has 15 residues. Trimming cost V 5 bases and J 10 bases; bases outside gene matches: 11. Germline V gene data show CDR1 as MNHEY and CDR2 as SVGAGI. CDR3 in amino acids: CASSTRTSGAIEQFF. In DNA form, the CDR3 reads TGTGCCAGCAGTACAAGGACTAGCGGTGCTATCGAGCAGTTCTTC.

The chain has TRBV6-5 and TRBJ1-3, with D possibly being TRBD1 (5 bases). Germline V CDR1 and CDR2: MNHEY, SVGAGI. CDR3 size: 14 residues. V lost 8 bases to trimming and J lost 2 bases, with 13 bases between them. Here the CDR3 reads CASAAGGAGNTIYF. The CDR3 DNA reads TGTGCCAGCGCCGCCGGAGGGGCTGGAAACACCATATATTTT.